The TCR beta chain under discussion was sequenced for a study of cytomegalovirus exposure and HLA in healthy donors (dated by TCRdb to the late 2010s). About the investigation overall: In an earlier analysis of fewer than 750 of the donors, 250 to 300 Gb of sequence data and approximately 100 million unique TCR beta sequences from 150 million to 200 million T cells were reported. Every discovery cohort repertoire had been produced on one sequencing platform. A later genetic analysis used genome-wide SNP genotypes for about three fifths of the 666 donors, treating that subset as a discovery cohort. The study profiled the T cell repertoires of fewer than 850 subjects by immunosequencing and related them to cytomegalovirus serostatus. Of the roughly 400 genotyped donors, approximately 80% were placed in the genetic ancestry cluster associated with self-reported Caucasian donors. To study patterns of TCR occurrence, a later analysis re-analyzed previously published TCR beta repertoires from hundreds of donors and added high-resolution HLA genotyping. An earlier analysis of some 500 of the donors applied high-throughput TCR beta sequencing to assess whether each TCR beta V gene segment acted as functional or pseudogenic. In the later analysis, no new phenotypic data were used to find candidate immune exposures; instead, reliance was placed on TCR beta sequences and their occurrence across donors. HLA typing covered class I and class II loci at four-digit resolution. To predict cytomegalovirus infection status, the study combined high-throughput TCR immunosequencing, statistical association of individual TCRs with disease status, and machine learning. In addition to the first cohort of around 670 subjects, a separate validation cohort of around 110 different subjects was used. An early release covering more than 500 HLA-typed donors comprised 250 to 350 gigabases of sequencing data and some 79 million unique TCR sequences. The number of donors typed differed by locus, with about 629-630 for A, B, C, DRB1 and DQB1, around 560 for DQA1, about 610 for DPA1, and some 440 for DPB1. The study aimed to test whether signatures of past pathogen exposure could be identified by cataloging public T cell receptors. Among about 390 genotyped donors of the cohort, an average of approximately 250,000 unique TCR beta nucleotide sequences were sequenced per donor, around 20% of them non-productive. Donor age, sex, ethnicity and CMV serostatus were collected together with the repertoire data. Several DR-DQ haplotypes were treated as single units for association and clustering because of strong linkage in the cohort.

As regards this clone: No antigen is known for it. Per-base qualities were not stored, and no clone one base away is much larger.

Paper-wide results and their limitations: Most TCR sequences were seen in very few donors, while some public TCRs were found in many individuals. A later analysis found that HLA-associated TCR beta chains were more clonally expanded and had lower generation probabilities than equally common non-associated chains. It was suggested by the authors that the approach could potentially be generalized to other disease states and immunological phenotypes. An earlier analysis of approximately 540 of the donors showed that most TCR beta V segments appeared in productive rearrangements either about 87% or about 30% of the time, which broadly matched IMGT annotations. When HLA alleles, especially DR and DQ, strongly co-occurred, TCR associations were difficult to assign to individual alleles. A later analysis found that most CMV-associated TCR beta chains appeared HLA-restricted, with HLA associations seemingly driven largely by CMV exposure. The classifier was reported to diagnose cytomegalovirus status with high specificity and sensitivity in both the original and validation cohorts. Only TCR beta chains were sequenced in this cohort, and the absence of alpha or paired-chain data limited detectable features. A group of highly shared sequence variants was considered likely to be a technical artifact of the sequencing pipeline. Correlated functional status among segregating V segments might reflect linkage disequilibrium, but an unknown experimental factor could not be ruled out. In a later genetic analysis, fewer N-insertions in productive TCRs were reported among donors in an Asian-associated ancestry cluster than the roughly 640-donor mean. Roughly uniform sequencing depth across donors was assumed in presence/absence analyses, although this assumption may not hold. A few of the identified cytomegalovirus-associated TCR beta chains were confirmed in vitro to be specific for cytomegalovirus antigens. Because the 87-base-pair reads could not distinguish some IMGT-functional V segments, including TRBV6-2 and TRBV6-3, those segments were excluded. Because some donors lacked HLA typing at each locus, the association tests relied only on the typed subset. V-gene and J-gene trimming of TCR beta chains was associated with a missense DCLRE1C variant in a later genetic analysis, and the association was replicated in an independent cohort. A further reported finding was that TCR beta sequences accurately predicted the HLA-A and HLA-B alleles for most subjects in the first cohort. According to a later analysis, parvovirus B19, influenza, CMV and Epstein-Barr virus appeared linked to several top co-occurrence clusters. About 17 rarely observed V segments, including chromosome 9 orphons, were excluded from the earlier analysis of 550 to 700 of the donors because counts were too low. At a false discovery rate of 0.05, a later analysis linked some 17,000 TCR beta sequences to specific HLA alleles. Immune exposure information for the cohort was limited to CMV serostatus. In a later analysis, TCR association rates were found to vary across HLA loci, with the most associated TCRs seen for DRB1 alleles and the fewest for HLA-C alleles. The study gave a list of 150 to 200 TCR beta chains associated with cytomegalovirus.

The cohort consisted of 600 to 750 healthy bone marrow donors. All cohort members were sampled while nominally healthy, although unrecorded immune exposures were likely present. The donor tested CMV seronegative, placing the donor among the 350 or so seronegative members of the cohort. Every donor gave a peripheral blood sample, and the peripheral blood mononuclear cells from that sample were used for TCR beta sequencing. The Qiagen DNeasy Blood Extraction Kit was used to extract genomic DNA from the blood cell samples. To prepare the library, the immunoSEQ multiplex PCR assay was applied. A mixture of 60 forward primers for TCR Vbeta segments and 13 reverse primers for TCR Jbeta segments was used in the multiplex PCR. The CDR3 region of rearranged TCR beta genes was amplified from genomic DNA with a multiplex PCR assay. Amplified TCR beta libraries were sequenced as 87-base-pair reads on the Illumina HiSeq System. Per the authors' processing: A later analysis tallied approximately 87 million unique TCR beta chains across the 666 repertoires, and around 10 million of those chains were shared by two or more donors. Raw reads were error-corrected and collapsed into unique sequences with a nearest-neighbor algorithm that merged closely related sequences to remove PCR and sequencing errors. CDR3 sequences were aligned to IMGT reference sequences to assign V, D and J gene segments. Each retained sequence needed at least a six-nucleotide match to both a V gene segment and a J gene segment. A rearrangement counted as productive if the CDR3 had no stop codons and remained in frame with V and J, and every other rearrangement counted as non-productive. CDR3 was defined by IMGT convention, running from the second conserved V-encoded cysteine to the conserved J-encoded phenylalanine. The earlier analysis of fewer than 700 of the donors excluded sequences that lacked an unambiguous match to a single V gene segment. An earlier analysis of several hundred of the donors classified V segments as functional when productive rearrangements were above 56.7% and as segregating when the standard deviation between donors was above 5%. A statistical classification framework was built for diagnosing cytomegalovirus status from the catalog of TCR beta chain sequences. In a later analysis, V and J genes were assigned by comparing TCR nucleotide sequences against IMGT/GENE-DB human TR gene sequences. A later analysis assigned CDR3 sequences and most-parsimonious VDJ recombination scenarios with the TCRdist pipeline. A later analysis defined each TCR beta chain by its CDR3 amino acid sequence plus V-gene family, and excluded reads lacking a unique V-gene family. To address suspected cross-contamination and a sequencing artifact, a later analysis removed over 500 highly shared, low-generation-probability nucleotide sequences. For each public chain, a later analysis derived a clonal expansion index from normalized ranks of inferred template counts within each repertoire. Generation probabilities in a later analysis came from a VDJ recombination model fitted to out-of-frame rearrangements, and those results were checked against IGoR. A later analysis scored TCR-TCR, TCR-HLA and TCR-CMV co-occurrence with hypergeometric tests, applying a repertoire-size bias correction to TCR pairs. In a later analysis, false discovery rates were estimated by permuting HLA or CMV assignments 20 times. In a later analysis, co-occurring TCRs were grouped with DBSCAN, and TCRdist sequence similarity was added when clustering was performed within HLA-allele-positive subsets. Co-occurrence clustering excluded repertoires with fewer than 30,000 or more than 120,000 public chains, plus five with anomalous nucleotide sharing. TCRdb carries this immuneACCESS record with in-frame sequences only. Its versions omit some clonotypes, under half of them owing to an unresolved V gene in the studies checked, with the rest unexplained. D and trimming come from the DNA, and the V and J calls and clone size come from that table. A total of 95,000 to 100,000 clones appear in this sample, around 74% of them only once. 1.5% to 2% of the sample belongs to the ten largest clones.

The V end gives up 3 bases and the J end 5 bases, leaving 14 bases in the junction not matched to a gene. In the germline V gene, CDR1 corresponds to SQVTM and CDR2 to ANQGSEA. Taken from cysteine to phenylalanine, the CDR3 has 16 residues. Just the 48-base CDR3 DNA is kept, in frame starting at base 1. Here the chain combines TRBV29-1 and TRBJ2-5; the central 8 bases match TRBD2. The sequenced material came from PBMCs. This sequence was found in a woman in her thirties or forties in good health and CMV-seronegative. In nucleotides, the sequence is TGCAGCGTTGAGGTGACTCGGACTAGCAGGGCGGAGACCCAGTACTTC. Its protein is CSVEVTRTSRAETQYF.